Listed below are T cell receptor beta chains from one sample, sequenced in a study of T cells in Graves' hyperthyroidism and ophthalmopathy. TCRdb recomputed calls from the multiplex PCR reads with MiXCR, one row per CDR3 protein. The top ten hold approximately 7.2% of the sample, which has hundreds of thousands of distinct CDR3 sequences, roughly 45% seen once. Sample: peripheral blood or thyroid tissue (not recorded which). These receptors all stem from an adult man with Graves' disease, either hyperthyroidism or ophthalmopathy (not recorded which). CDR3s include the opening cysteine and the closing phenylalanine or tryptophan. D genes are given only for firm matches. Only some rows state a clone size, as once, few, many or a class for expanded clones.

cdr3_aa cdr3_nt clone_size v_call d_call j_call
CATSESSTGELFF TGTGCCACCAGTGAATCGAGCACCGGGGAGCTGTTTTTT . TRBV24-1 . TRBJ2-2
CASSIDPGLTGGYTF TGTGCCAGTAGTATAGATCCCGGGCTTACGGGTGGCTACACCTTC once TRBV19 . TRBJ1-2
CSGTTSGKNIQYF TGCAGCGGCACGACTAGCGGCAAAAACATTCAGTACTTC . TRBV29-1 TRBD2 TRBJ2-4
CASSLVREKLFF TGTGCCAGCAGCTTAGTTAGGGAAAAACTGTTTTTT many TRBV7-9 . TRBJ1-4
CASRTTQGAGQPQHF TGTGCCAGCAGAACTACACAGGGGGCTGGTCAGCCCCAGCATTTT . TRBV10-3 TRBD1 TRBJ1-5
CSVAAGAVNYGYTF TGCAGCGTTGCCGCAGGGGCCGTAAACTATGGCTACACCTTC many TRBV29-1 . TRBJ1-2
CATSDWEQETQYF TGTGCCACCAGTGACTGGGAACAAGAGACCCAGTACTTC many TRBV24-1 . TRBJ2-5
CAISSDGNSNQPQHF TGTGCCATCAGTTCGGACGGAAATAGCAATCAGCCCCAGCATTTT . TRBV10-3 . TRBJ1-5
CASSYSPQETNYGYTF TGTGCCAGCAGCTACTCCCCTCAAGAGACTAACTATGGCTACACCTTC . TRBV5-6 . TRBJ1-2
CASSAGTGGGGYTF TGTGCCAGCAGCGCCGGGACAGGGGGCGGGGGCTACACCTTC . TRBV11-1 TRBD1 TRBJ1-2
CASRTQGIVGQPQHF TGCGCCAGCAGGACACAGGGGATCGTGGGTCAGCCCCAGCATTTT many TRBV10-1 TRBD1 TRBJ1-5
CASSPMTSYEQYF TGTGCCAGCAGCCCGATGACTAGCTACGAGCAGTACTTC many TRBV13 . TRBJ2-7
CASSGTRGTGEQYF TGTGCCAGCAGTGGGACAAGGGGTACGGGCGAGCAGTACTTC . TRBV2 . TRBJ2-7
CSAQDRAGSPLHF TGCAGTGCGCAGGACAGGGCAGGTTCACCCCTCCACTTT . TRBV20-1 TRBD1 TRBJ1-6
CASSQWVSGASYEQYF TGTGCCAGCAGCCAATGGGTCTCTGGGGCCTCCTACGAGCAGTACTTC . TRBV16 . TRBJ2-7
CSVGEGRETQYF TGCAGCGTTGGGGAGGGGCGGGAGACCCAGTACTTC . TRBV29-1 TRBD2 TRBJ2-5
CASSQEEFRTGYHEQYF TGCGCCAGCAGCCAAGAGGAATTCAGGACAGGTTACCACGAGCAGTACTTC few TRBV7-9 TRBD1 TRBJ2-7
CSAPREGSPYGYTF TGCAGTGCTCCTCGCGAGGGCTCCCCCTATGGCTACACCTTC few TRBV20-1 . TRBJ1-2
CASSQGARSYEQYF TGTGCCAGCAGCCAAGGGGCCCGCTCCTACGAGCAGTACTTC many TRBV7-6 . TRBJ2-7
CASSDPGGGHRANVLTF TGTGCCAGCAGTGATCCGGGGGGGGGGCACCGGGCCAACGTCCTGACTTTC few TRBV2 TRBD2 TRBJ2-6